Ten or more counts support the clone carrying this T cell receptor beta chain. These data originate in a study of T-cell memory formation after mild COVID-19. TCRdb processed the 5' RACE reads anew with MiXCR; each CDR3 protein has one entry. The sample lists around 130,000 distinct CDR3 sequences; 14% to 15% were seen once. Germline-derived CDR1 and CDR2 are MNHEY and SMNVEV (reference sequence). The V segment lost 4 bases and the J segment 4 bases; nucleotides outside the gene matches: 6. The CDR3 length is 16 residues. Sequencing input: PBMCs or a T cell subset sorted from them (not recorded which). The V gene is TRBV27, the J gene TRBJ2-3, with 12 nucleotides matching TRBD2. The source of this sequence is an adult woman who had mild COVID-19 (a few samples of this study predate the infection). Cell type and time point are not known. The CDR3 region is CASSSLLAGGADTQYF. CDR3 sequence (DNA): TGTGCCAGCAGTTCCCTACTAGCGGGGGGAGCAGATACGCAGTATTTT.